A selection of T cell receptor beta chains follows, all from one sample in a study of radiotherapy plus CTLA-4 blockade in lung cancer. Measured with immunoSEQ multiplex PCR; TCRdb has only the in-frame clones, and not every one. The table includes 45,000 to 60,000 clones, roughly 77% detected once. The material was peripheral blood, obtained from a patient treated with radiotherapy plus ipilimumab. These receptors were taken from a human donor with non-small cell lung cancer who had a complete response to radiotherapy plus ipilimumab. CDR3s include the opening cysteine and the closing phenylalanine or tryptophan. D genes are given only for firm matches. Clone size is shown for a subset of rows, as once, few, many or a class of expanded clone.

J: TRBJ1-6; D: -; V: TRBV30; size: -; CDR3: CAWTGQRTSPLHF; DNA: TGTGCCTGGACGGGACAACGGACTTCACCCCTCCACTTT
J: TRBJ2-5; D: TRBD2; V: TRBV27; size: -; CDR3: CASRTLLAGGRETQYF; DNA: TGTGCCAGCAGGACCTTGCTAGCGGGGGGCCGGGAGACCCAGTACTTC
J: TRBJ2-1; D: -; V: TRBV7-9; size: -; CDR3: CASSLDVRNEQFF; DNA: TGTGCCAGCAGCTTAGATGTGAGGAATGAGCAGTTCTTC
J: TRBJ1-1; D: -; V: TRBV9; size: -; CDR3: CASSVVRDTEAFF; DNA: TGTGCCAGCAGCGTAGTGAGGGACACTGAAGCTTTCTTT
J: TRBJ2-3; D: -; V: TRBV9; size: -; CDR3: CASSGDNTDTQYF; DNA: TGTGCCAGCAGCGGGGACAACACAGATACGCAGTATTTT
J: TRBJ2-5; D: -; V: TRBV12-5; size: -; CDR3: CASGLVMGGRARGETQYF; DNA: TGTGCTAGTGGTTTGGTAATGGGCGGCAGGGCTCGGGGGGAGACCCAGTACTTC
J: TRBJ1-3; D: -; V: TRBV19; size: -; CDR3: CASSGEDARSGNTIYF; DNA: TGTGCCAGTTCCGGGGAGGACGCACGCTCTGGAAACACCATATATTTT
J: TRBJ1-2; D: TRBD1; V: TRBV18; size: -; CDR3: CASRQDREGNGYTF; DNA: TGTGCCAGCCGCCAGGACAGGGAGGGAAATGGCTACACCTTC
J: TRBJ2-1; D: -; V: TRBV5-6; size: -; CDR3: CASSGGTAQGNEQFF; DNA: TGTGCCAGCAGCGGAGGAACGGCTCAAGGGAATGAGCAGTTCTTC
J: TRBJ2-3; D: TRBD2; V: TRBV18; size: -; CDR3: CASSPPGLGSDTQYF; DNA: TGTGCCAGCTCACCACCGGGACTAGGCTCAGATACGCAGTATTTT
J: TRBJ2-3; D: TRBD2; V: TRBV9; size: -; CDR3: CASSVGGLAGLADTQYF; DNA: TGTGCCAGCAGCGTAGGCGGCCTAGCGGGGTTGGCAGATACGCAGTATTTT
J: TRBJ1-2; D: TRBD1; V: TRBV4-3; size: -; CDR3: CASSQDTGDYGYTF; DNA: TGCGCCAGCAGCCAAGACACAGGGGACTATGGCTACACCTTC
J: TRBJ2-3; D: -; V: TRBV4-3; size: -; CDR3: CASSQEGSGSGLTDTQYF; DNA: TGCGCCAGCAGCCAAGAAGGGTCGGGGAGCGGACTCACAGATACGCAGTATTTT
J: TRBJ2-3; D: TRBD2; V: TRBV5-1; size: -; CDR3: CASSPWTSGGGDTQYF; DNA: TGCGCCAGCAGCCCTTGGACTAGCGGAGGGGGAGATACGCAGTATTTT
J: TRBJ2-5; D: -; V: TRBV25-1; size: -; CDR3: CASSDGGRGAWETQYF; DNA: TGTGCCAGCAGTGACGGGGGGAGGGGGGCTTGGGAGACCCAGTACTTC
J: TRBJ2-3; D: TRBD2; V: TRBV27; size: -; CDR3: CASRRLAGEADTQYF; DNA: TGTGCCAGCAGAAGACTAGCGGGAGAAGCAGATACGCAGTATTTT
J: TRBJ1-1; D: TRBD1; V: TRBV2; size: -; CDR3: CASSEAGTGGTEAFF; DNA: TGTGCCAGCAGTGAAGCCGGGACAGGGGGCACTGAAGCTTTCTTT
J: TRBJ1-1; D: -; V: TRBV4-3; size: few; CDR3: CASSQDYRGEAFF; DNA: TGCGCCAGCAGCCAAGATTACCGAGGGGAAGCTTTCTTT
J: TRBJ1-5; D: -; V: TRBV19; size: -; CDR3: CASSVREGANQPQHF; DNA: TGTGCCAGTAGTGTCAGGGAAGGGGCCAATCAGCCCCAGCATTTT
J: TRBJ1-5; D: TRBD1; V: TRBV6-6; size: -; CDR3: CASNLQGLDQPQHF; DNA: TGTGCCAGCAATCTACAGGGGTTAGATCAGCCCCAGCATTTT
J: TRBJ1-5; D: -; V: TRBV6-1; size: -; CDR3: CASRSGGGFGQPQHF; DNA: TGTGCCAGCAGGTCCGGAGGAGGGTTCGGTCAGCCCCAGCATTTT
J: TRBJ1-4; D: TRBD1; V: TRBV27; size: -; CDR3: CASSQRDSMRNEKLFF; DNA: TGTGCCAGCAGTCAACGGGACAGCATGAGAAATGAAAAACTGTTTTTT
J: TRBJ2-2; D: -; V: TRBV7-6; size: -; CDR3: CASSSSPGPGAGELFF; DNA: TGTGCCAGCAGCTCTAGCCCTGGACCCGGTGCCGGGGAGCTGTTTTTT
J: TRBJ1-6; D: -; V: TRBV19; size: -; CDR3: CASSPLGSPLHF; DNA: TGTGCCAGTAGTCCCCTAGGTTCACCCCTCCACTTT
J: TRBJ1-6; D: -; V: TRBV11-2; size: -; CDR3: CASSLARGSPLHF; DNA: TGTGCCAGCAGCTTAGCCAGGGGTTCACCCCTCCACTTT
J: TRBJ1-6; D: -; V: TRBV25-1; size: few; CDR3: CASSEAGGWHSPLHF; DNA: TGTGCCAGCAGTGAGGCGGGGGGGTGGCATTCACCCCTCCACTTT
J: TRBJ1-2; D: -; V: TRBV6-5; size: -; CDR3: CASSYSQGSNRGYTF; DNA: TGTGCCAGCAGTTACTCGCAGGGGTCTAATCGCGGCTACACCTTC
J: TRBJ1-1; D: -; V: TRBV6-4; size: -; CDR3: CASRESANTEAFF; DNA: TGTGCCAGCAGGGAGTCAGCGAACACTGAAGCTTTCTTT
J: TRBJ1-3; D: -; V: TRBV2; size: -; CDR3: CASSVQRSGNTIYF; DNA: TGTGCCAGCAGTGTCCAGCGCTCTGGAAACACCATATATTTT
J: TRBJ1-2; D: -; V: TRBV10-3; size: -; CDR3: CAISGGGGLGDGYTF; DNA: TGTGCCATCAGTGGGGGGGGCGGCCTCGGGGATGGCTACACCTTC
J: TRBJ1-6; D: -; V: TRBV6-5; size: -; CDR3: CASRLQGPGSPLHF; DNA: TGTGCCAGCAGATTACAGGGTCCGGGCTCACCCCTCCACTTT
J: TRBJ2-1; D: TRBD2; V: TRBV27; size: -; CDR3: CASSTIAGVGNEQFF; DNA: TGTGCCAGCAGTACAATAGCGGGAGTTGGCAATGAGCAGTTCTTC
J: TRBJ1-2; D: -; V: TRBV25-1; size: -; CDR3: CASTLDDRNYGYTF; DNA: TGTGCCAGCACCCTTGATGACAGAAACTATGGCTACACCTTC
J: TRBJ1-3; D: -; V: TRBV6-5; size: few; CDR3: CASVSVDTIYF; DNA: TGTGCCAGCGTATCGGTAGACACCATATATTTT
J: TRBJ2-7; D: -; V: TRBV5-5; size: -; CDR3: CASSLGAGGLYEQYF; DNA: TGTGCCAGCAGCTTGGGTGCAGGAGGGCTCTACGAGCAGTACTTC
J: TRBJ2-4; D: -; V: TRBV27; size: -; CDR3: CASSLRAGAVDLAKNIQYF; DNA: TGTGCCAGCAGTTTAAGGGCAGGGGCGGTTGATCTCGCCAAAAACATTCAGTACTTC
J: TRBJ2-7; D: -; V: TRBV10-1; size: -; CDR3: CASSESGSSYEQYF; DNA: TGCGCCAGCAGTGAGTCCGGGAGCTCCTACGAGCAGTACTTC
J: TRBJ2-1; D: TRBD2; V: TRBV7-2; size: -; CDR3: CASSQTSGSRNEQFF; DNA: TGTGCCAGCAGCCAGACTAGCGGGAGTAGAAATGAGCAGTTCTTC
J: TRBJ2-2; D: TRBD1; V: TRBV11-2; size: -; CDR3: CASSLAGQGATGELFF; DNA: TGTGCCAGCAGCTTGGCGGGACAGGGGGCAACCGGGGAGCTGTTTTTT
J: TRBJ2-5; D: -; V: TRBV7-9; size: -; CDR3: CASSSRTNPQETQYF; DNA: TGTGCCAGCAGCTCGCGGACTAACCCCCAAGAGACCCAGTACTTC
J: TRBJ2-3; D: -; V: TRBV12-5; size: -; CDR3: CASQQSTDTQYF; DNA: TGTGCTAGTCAACAGAGCACAGATACGCAGTATTTT
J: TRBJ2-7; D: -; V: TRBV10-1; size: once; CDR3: CASSDQARFSYEQYF; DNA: TGCGCCAGCAGTGACCAGGCCCGCTTCTCCTACGAGCAGTACTTC
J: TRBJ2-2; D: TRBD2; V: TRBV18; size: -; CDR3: CASSPPTSGGAGGGTGELFF; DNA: TGTGCCAGCTCACCACCAACTAGCGGGGGCGCCGGTGGAGGTACCGGGGAGCTGTTTTTT
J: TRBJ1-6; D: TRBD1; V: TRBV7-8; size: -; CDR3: CASSVLKGQGARNSPLHF; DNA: TGTGCCAGCAGCGTACTTAAAGGACAGGGGGCAAGGAATTCACCCCTCCACTTT
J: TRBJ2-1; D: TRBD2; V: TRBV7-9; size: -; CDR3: CASSPLADSYNEQFF; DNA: TGTGCCAGCAGCCCCCTAGCGGATTCCTACAATGAGCAGTTCTTC
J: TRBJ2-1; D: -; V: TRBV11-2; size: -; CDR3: CASSYSGSYNEQFF; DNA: TGTGCCAGCAGCTATTCCGGGAGCTACAATGAGCAGTTCTTC
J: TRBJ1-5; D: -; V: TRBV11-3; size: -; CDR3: CASSPGPGRDQPQHF; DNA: TGTGCCAGCAGCCCGGGTCCCGGCCGGGATCAGCCCCAGCATTTT
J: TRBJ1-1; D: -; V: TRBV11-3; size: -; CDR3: CASSFFRGLSNTEAFF; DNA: TGTGCCAGCAGCTTTTTCCGGGGACTATCGAACACTGAAGCTTTCTTT
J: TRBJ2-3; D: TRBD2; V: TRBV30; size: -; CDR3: CAWKTSGGHSTDTQYF; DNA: TGTGCCTGGAAGACTAGCGGGGGACATAGCACAGATACGCAGTATTTT
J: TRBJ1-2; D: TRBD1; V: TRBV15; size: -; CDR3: CATSRDTQGGDGYTF; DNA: TGTGCCACCAGCAGAGATACGCAGGGGGGCGATGGCTACACCTTC
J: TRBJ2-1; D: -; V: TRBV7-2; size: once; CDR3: CASSLDSANEQFF; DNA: TGTGCCAGCAGCTTAGACTCCGCCAATGAGCAGTTCTTC
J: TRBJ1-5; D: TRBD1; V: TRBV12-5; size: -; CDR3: CASGPGQASNQPQHF; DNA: TGTGCTAGTGGTCCGGGACAGGCTAGCAATCAGCCCCAGCATTTT
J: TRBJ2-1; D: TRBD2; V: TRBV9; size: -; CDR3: CASSASSGTSGSTLIAFNEQFF; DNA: TGTGCCAGTTCGGCCTCTTCCGGGACTAGCGGGAGTACTTTGATTGCGTTTAATGAGCAGTTCTTC